Below, 23 T cell receptor beta chains from the same sample are listed, as sequenced in a study of human CD8 memory T cell subsets (TCRdb year 2020). A Human TCR Profiling Kit was used to prepare UMI-labeled 5' RACE TCRbeta libraries. TCRdb reprocessed the reads, so every CDR3 protein sequence counts as one entry and DNA is not shown. This sample's table contains under 6,000 distinct CDR3 sequences. The ten largest make up 35% to 40% of the sample. The sample consisted of CD8+ T cells from PBMCs. All receptors come from a human donor in good health.

This rearrangement joins TRBV27 to TRBJ1-5. In germline, CDR1 is MNHEY, CDR2 SMNVEV (reference sequence). This CDR3 has 14 amino acids. CDR3 sequence reads: CASSPFGGNQPQHF.

The chain joins TRBV12-3 or TRBV12-4 to TRBJ2-7. The length of the CDR3 is 12 residues. The CDR3 here is CASSFTLYEQYF.

This chain links TRBV29-1 with TRBJ2-6. The germline V gene has CDR1 SQVTM and CDR2 ANQGSEA. The CDR3 extends over 12 amino acids. CDR3 in amino acids: CSAWTGANVLTF.

The chain combines TRBV7-9 with TRBJ2-5. This CDR3 comprises 13 residues. Germline V gene lookup returns CDR1 SEHNR and CDR2 FQNEAQ (reference sequence). The CDR3: CASSAGYQETQYF.

This clonotype shows up as medium-sized by frequency. This chain joins TRBV4-1 and TRBJ2-6. Germline V gives CDR1 MGHRA, CDR2 YSYEKL. The CDR3 runs to 17 residues. The CDR3 reads CASSHGNMGSGANVLTF.

V usage is TRBV7-3 and J usage is TRBJ2-5; as DNA is missing, the TRBD1 call by TCRdb cannot be tested. Germline CDR1 reads SGHTA; CDR2 reads FQGTGA. The CDR3 contains 13 residues. The CDR3 is CASSSGGVETQYF. Combining the CDR3 with reference TRBV7-3 and TRBJ2-5 gives the whole variable domain GAGVSQTPSNKVTEKGKYVELRCDPISGHTALYWYRQSLGQGPEFLIYFQGTGAADDSGLPNDRFFAVRPEGSVSTLKIQRTERGDSAVYLCASSSGGVETQYFGPGTRLLVL.

The genes are TRBV4-1 and TRBJ2-7; the D call from TCRdb, TRBD2, cannot be confirmed without DNA. The CDR3 extends over 16 amino acids. Germline CDR1 is MGHRA and CDR2 is YSYEKL. The CDR3 reads CASSLETGTSGYEQYF.

The rearrangement joins TRBV6-5 to TRBJ1-1; TCRdb's assignment of TRBD1 cannot be checked, as there is no DNA. Germline V gene sequence: CDR1 MNHEY, CDR2 SVGAGI. This CDR3 is 12 amino acids long. This chain's CDR3 is CASSKGQGEAFF.

The gene calls are TRBV7-8 and TRBJ1-5. The germline V gene has CDR1 SGHVS and CDR2 FQNEAQ. This CDR3 has 13 residues. CDR3 residues: CASSSNHNQPQHF.

The genes are TRBV3-1 and TRBJ2-7; TCRdb calls TRBD1, which cannot be checked without DNA. CDR3 length equals 13 residues. Per the germline V gene, CDR1 is LGHDT and CDR2 is YNNKEL (reference sequence). This chain's CDR3 is CASSPGVYYEQYF.

This clonotype is called medium-sized (0.01 to 0.1%) based on its frequency. The genes are TRBV28 and TRBJ1-1; TCRdb's D call of TRBD1 is untestable without DNA. The CDR3 has 11 residues. Germline CDR1 and CDR2: MDHEN and SYDVKM. This CDR3 is CASRGDTEAFF.

The gene calls are TRBV10-3 and TRBJ2-7; absent DNA, TCRdb's TRBD1 call cannot be checked. Germline V lookup: CDR1 ENHRY, CDR2 SYGVKD. There are 14 residues in the CDR3. Here the CDR3 reads CAIRGTGFTYEQYF.

The rearrangement joins TRBV9 to TRBJ2-7; TCRdb's assignment of TRBD2 cannot be checked, as there is no DNA. Germline CDR1 SGDLS, CDR2 YYNGEE. The CDR3 contains 15 residues. The CDR3 spells CASTPGLAASYEQYF.

This clonotype is classed as medium-sized by frequency. The chain carries TRBV12-3 or TRBV12-4 and TRBJ2-7. The CDR3 is 14 residues long. The CDR3 sequence: CASGPLADLYEQYF.

CDR3 sequence reads: CAWLRGGPSYEQYF. The V and J genes are TRBV30 and TRBJ2-7; TCRdb calls TRBD1, which cannot be checked without DNA. The germline V gene has CDR1 GTSNPN and CDR2 SVGIG (reference sequence). This CDR3 has 14 residues.

The chain recombines TRBV20-1 with TRBJ1-2. The CDR3 covers 12 residues. The germline V gene has CDR1 DFQATT and CDR2 SNEGSKA (reference sequence). CDR3 region: CSARDGNYGYTF.

V is TRBV10-1 and J is TRBJ2-3; TCRdb selects TRBD2, and the lack of DNA leaves this call unchecked. In germline, CDR1 is WNHNN, CDR2 SYGVQD (reference sequence). The CDR3 contains 14 residues. CDR3 residues: CASSESGVADTQYF.

The chain links TRBV9 to TRBJ2-7. The germline V gene has CDR1 SGDLS and CDR2 YYNGEE. This CDR3 comprises 15 residues. The CDR3: CASSGTSGGSYEQYF.

The rearrangement uses TRBV5-4 and TRBJ2-1; the TCRdb D gene call, TRBD2, has no DNA to confirm it. CDR3 length: 15 residues. The germline V gene has CDR1 SGHNT and CDR2 YYREEE (reference sequence). CDR3 sequence: CASFEGGSSYNEQFF.

The chain is built from TRBV3-1 and TRBJ1-5; without DNA, the TCRdb call of TRBD1 cannot be checked. The CDR3 covers 17 residues. Looked up from germline, CDR1 is LGHDT and CDR2 is YNNKEL (reference sequence). The CDR3 loop is CASSQTKQGGSNQPQHF.

The V gene is TRBV6-5, the J gene TRBJ2-5; TCRdb picks TRBD1, but there is no DNA to check that call. There are 14 residues in the CDR3. Per germline, CDR1 MNHEY and CDR2 SVGAGI. CDR3 sequence: CASSYGTGRETQYF.

The chain couples TRBV7-9 to TRBJ2-7; with no DNA, the TCRdb D assignment of TRBD1 cannot be verified. The CDR3 runs to 14 residues. CDR1 is SEHNR and CDR2 is FQNEAQ in the germline V gene (reference sequence). The CDR3 region is CASSSVGGFNEQYF.

This clonotype is deemed medium-sized (0.01 to 0.1%) by its frequency. The chain employs TRBV28 and TRBJ2-1; TCRdb picks TRBD2, but there is no DNA to check that call. CDR3 length: 14 amino acids. Per the germline V gene, CDR1 is MDHEN and CDR2 is SYDVKM. The CDR3 loop reads CANSEAGGNNEQFF.